Below, 8 T cell receptor beta chains from the same sample are listed, as sequenced in a study of PD-1 blockade in classical Hodgkin lymphoma (dated by TCRdb to the early 2020s). The library was prepared using the immunoSEQ multiplex PCR assay. Not all clones reach the TCRdb copy of this immuneACCESS table, which keeps in-frame sequences only. Checked studies attribute under half of the gap to unresolved V genes and leave the rest unexplained. A total of just under 65,000 clones appear in this sample, about 90% of them only once. The ten largest clones take up around a tenth of the sample. The time point label on this specimen signifies: cycle 4 day 1 (C4D1), after more than five weeks of nivolumab. Every trial patient had relapsed after autologous stem cell transplantation, and cohorts A, B and C differed in prior brentuximab vedotin exposure. Here the sequenced sample was peripheral blood mononuclear cells (PBMCs), taken before the fourth cycle of nivolumab. The origin of the receptors is a human donor with classical Hodgkin lymphoma.

This chain connects TRBV6-1 to TRBJ2-2; D is unresolved. This CDR3 is 13 amino acids long. The germline CDR1 and CDR2 sequences are MNHNS and SASEGT. V dropped 3 bases and J dropped 2 bases, with 4 bases sitting between them. CDR3 in DNA: TGTGCCAGCAGTGATTATAACACCGGGGAGCTGTTTTTT. Protein product: CASSDYNTGELFF.

The genes are TRBV29-1 and TRBJ1-2; no clear D gene. Trimming removed 0 bases at V and 6 bases at J, with 8 bases between. The germline V gene has CDR1 SQVTM and CDR2 ANQGSEA. The CDR3 spans 12 residues. The CDR3 sequence: CSVEDLRNGYTF. In DNA, the CDR3 is TGCAGCGTTGAAGATCTGCGGAATGGCTACACCTTC.

The rearrangement links TRBV29-1 to TRBJ2-2; D may correspond to TRBD1 or TRBD2 (6 bases each). Germline assignment: CDR1 SQVTM and CDR2 ANQGSEA. The CDR3 has 12 residues. The CDR3 protein is CSGRGETGELFF. In DNA form, the CDR3 reads TGCAGTGGTAGGGGGGAAACCGGGGAGCTGTTTTTT.

This chain uses TRBV18 with TRBJ1-3; D not certain. The length of the CDR3 is 15 residues. CDR1 is KGHSH and CDR2 is LQKENI in the germline V gene. Trimming took off 2 bases at V and 4 bases at J, with 12 bases between the two ends. The CDR3 protein is CASSPMGSTGNTIYF. The DNA of the CDR3 is TGTGCCAGCTCACCAATGGGGAGCACCGGAAACACCATATATTTT.

The chain couples TRBV28 to TRBJ1-1, with D perhaps matching TRBD1 (6 bases). From germline, CDR1 is MDHEN and CDR2 SYDVKM. Trimming shortened V by 7 bases and J by 1 base, and 7 bases separated the two germline ends. The CDR3 is 12 residues long. The CDR3 nucleotides read TGTGCCAGCACGGACAGGAACACTGAAGCTTTCTTT. Translated: CASTDRNTEAFF.

V usage is TRBV7-9 and J usage is TRBJ2-1; tentatively, D is TRBD1 (5 bases). Germline V CDR1 and CDR2: SEHNR, FQNEAQ (reference sequence). This CDR3 is 15 amino acids long. Trimming pared 3 bases from V and 9 bases from J, leaving 18 bases between. CDR3 sequence reads: CASSLTFELGAEQFF. CDR3 DNA: TGTGCCAGCAGCTTGACCTTTGAGTTAGGGGCTGAGCAGTTCTTC. Drawing the rest from reference TRBV7-9 and TRBJ2-1, the complete variable domain is DTGVSQNPRHKITKRGQNVTFRCDPISEHNRLYWYRQTLGQGPEFLTYFQNEAQLEKSRLLSDRFSAERPKGSFSTLEIQRTEQGDSAMYLCASSLTFELGAEQFFGPGTRLTVL.

The chain uses TRBV2 and TRBJ2-1, with TRBD2 matching over 9 bases. From germline, CDR1 is SNHLY and CDR2 FYNNEI. The trim removed 4 bases at V and 8 bases at J, leaving 6 bases unmatched. This CDR3 spans 14 amino acids. The CDR3 protein is CASSVRGGAYEQFF. CDR3 bases: TGTGCCAGCAGTGTCCGCGGGGGGGCCTATGAGCAGTTCTTC. The full variable domain, rest sourced from reference TRBV2 and TRBJ2-1, is EPEVTQTPSHQVTQMGQEVILRCVPISNHLYFYWYRQILGQKVEFLVSFYNNEISEKSEIFDDQFSVERPDGSNFTLKIRSTKLEDSAMYFCASSVRGGAYEQFFGPGTRLTVL.

This clone came up once. The rearrangement uses TRBV27 and TRBJ1-5; D perhaps matches TRBD1 (5 bases). This CDR3 spans 15 amino acids. Looked up from germline, CDR1 is MNHEY and CDR2 is SMNVEV (reference sequence). V lost 4 bases and J 15 bases, leaving 25 bases between the germline ends. The CDR3 here is CASSSMSGSIGDLHF. The CDR3 nucleotides are TGTGCCAGCAGTTCCATGTCAGGGAGCATCGGAGACTTGCATTTT.